This passage covers 26 T cell receptor beta chains from one sample sequenced in a study of cytomegalovirus exposure and HLA in healthy donors (dated by TCRdb to about 2017). Libraries were built with the immunoSEQ multiplex PCR assay. The multiplex PCR relied on a mix of 60 forward primers for TCR Vbeta segments and 13 reverse primers for TCR Jbeta segments. TCRdb stores this immuneACCESS table with in-frame sequences only. Part of the clones is absent; in the studies checked, under half of the shortfall reflects unresolved V genes, and no reason is known for the rest. For this sample there are some 150,000 clones; around 77% appear just once. 1.5% to 2% of the sample is taken by the ten largest. The sequenced sample consisted of PBMCs. The receptor set was obtained from a woman aged 25 to 39 in good health and CMV-seronegative.

The chain employs TRBV30 and TRBJ1-4; TRBD1 matches 11 bases. The trim removed 3 bases at V and 7 bases at J, leaving 4 bases unmatched. The CDR3 length is 14 residues. CDR1 GTSNPN and CDR2 SVGIG come from the germline V gene (reference sequence). CDR3 nucleotide sequence: TGTGCCTGGAGATTGGGACAGGGGGGTGAAAAACTGTTTTTT. Encoded protein: CAWRLGQGGEKLFF.

V gene TRBV9 combines with J gene TRBJ1-2; TRBD1 matches at 10 bases. J lost 4 bases, V lost 2 bases, and 8 bases had no gene match. Germline loops: CDR1 SGDLS, CDR2 YYNGEE. The CDR3 is 16 residues long. CDR3 region: CASSVGPDRGSYGYTF. In nucleotides, the CDR3 is TGTGCCAGCAGCGTGGGGCCGGACAGGGGGAGCTATGGCTACACCTTC.

The sample holds a few counts of this clone. V and J are TRBV4-1 and TRBJ1-2; 8 nucleotides align to TRBD1. The junction had 14 bases not matched to a gene; V was cut back by 4 bases and J by 1 base. The germline V gene has CDR1 MGHRA and CDR2 YSYEKL. This CDR3 is 18 amino acids long. The CDR3 loop is CASSLPRGQVSFNYGYTF. CDR3 nucleotides: TGCGCCAGCAGCCTTCCCCGGGGACAGGTTTCTTTTAACTATGGCTACACCTTC.

This clone was seen a few times. J is TRBJ2-5 and V is TRBV4-1, with no clear D. CDR3 length: 15 amino acids. CDR1 MGHRA and CDR2 YSYEKL come from the germline V gene. The V end was cut by 0 bases, the J end by 1 base, with 9 bases between. The DNA of the CDR3 is TGCGCCAGCAGCCAAGATGGGCACCCCCAAGAGACCCAGTACTTC. Its translation: CASSQDGHPQETQYF.

The chain carries TRBV7-3 and TRBJ2-2; unclear D gene. This CDR3 has 16 amino acids. CDR1 is SGHTA and CDR2 is FQGTGA in the germline V gene. Trimming pared 0 bases from V and 0 bases from J, leaving 8 bases between. Here the CDR3 reads CASSLTQHANTGELFF. DNA for the CDR3: TGTGCCAGCAGCTTAACGCAACACGCGAACACCGGGGAGCTGTTTTTT.

The chain links TRBV5-4 to TRBJ2-3; 7 bases are a match to TRBD1. CDR3 size: 14 residues. The V segment lost 6 bases and the J segment 2 bases; nucleotides outside the gene matches: 6. Germline V gene data show CDR1 as SGHNT and CDR2 as YYREEE (reference sequence). The CDR3 DNA reads TGTGCCAGCACCCTAGGGGGCTACACAGATACGCAGTATTTT. Protein: CASTLGGYTDTQYF.

The chain employs TRBV9 and TRBJ2-7; 8 nucleotides align to TRBD1. Unmatched junction bases numbered 8, after V lost 4 bases and J lost 5 bases. This CDR3 region has 14 residues. Germline-derived CDR1 and CDR2 are SGDLS and YYNGEE. Written as DNA, the CDR3 is TGTGCCAGCAGCACACTACAGGGGGGTCACGAGCAGTACTTC. This sequence encodes CASSTLQGGHEQYF.

The gene calls are TRBV7-3 and TRBJ2-3; D gene ambiguous. The CDR3 sequence is 14 residues long. Germline CDR1 SGHTA, CDR2 FQGTGA. V gave up 1 base and J gave up 0 bases, with 5 bases separating them. DNA of the CDR3: TGTGCCAGCAGCTTAATTCCTAGCACAGATACGCAGTATTTT. It yields the protein CASSLIPSTDTQYF. Drawing the rest from reference TRBV7-3 and TRBJ2-3, the complete variable domain is GAGVSQTPSNKVTEKGKYVELRCDPISGHTALYWYRQSLGQGPEFLIYFQGTGAADDSGLPNDRFFAVRPEGSVSTLKIQRTERGDSAVYLCASSLIPSTDTQYFGPGTRLTVL.

This clone appeared a few times. The chain carries TRBV19 and TRBJ2-1; D is possibly TRBD2 (5 bases). With 1 base removed from V and 1 base from J, the gap between germline ends came to 8 bases. This CDR3 region has 15 residues. Germline V gene lookup returns CDR1 LNHDA and CDR2 SQIVND (reference sequence). DNA of the CDR3: TGTGCCAGTAGTATAGCAACGGGGTCCTACAATGAGCAGTTCTTC. As protein: CASSIATGSYNEQFF.

This rearrangement joins TRBV5-6 to TRBJ1-2, with D possibly being TRBD1 (5 bases). Germline V gene data show CDR1 as SGHDT and CDR2 as YYEEEE. The CDR3 totals 15 residues. The ends were cut back, 2 bases at V and 0 bases at J, with 11 bases in the middle. This chain's CDR3 is CASSLRTLTNYGYTF. Here the CDR3 DNA reads TGTGCCAGCAGCTTAAGGACACTGACTAACTATGGCTACACCTTC.

In this sample, this clone turned up a few times. The gene calls are TRBV19 and TRBJ2-5; possibly TRBD1 for D (6 bases). The CDR3 is 14 amino acids. Deletions cut 0 bases from V and 4 bases from J, with 9 bases between. The germline gives CDR1 LNHDA, CDR2 SQIVND (reference sequence). The CDR3, as DNA: TGTGCCAGTAGTATAGATCTACAGGGAGAGACCCAGTACTTC. Protein product: CASSIDLQGETQYF.

J is TRBJ1-1 and V is TRBV9, with a tentative D call TRBD1 (6 bases). Germline-derived CDR1 and CDR2 are SGDLS and YYNGEE. The CDR3 loop spans 15 amino acids. The V end lost 2 bases, the J end lost 3 bases, and 14 bases lay between the germline ends. The CDR3 sequence: CASSVQRGTDTEAFF. The CDR3 DNA sequence: TGTGCCAGCAGCGTGCAAAGGGGGACGGACACTGAAGCTTTCTTT.

This chain connects TRBV4-1 to TRBJ1-5; 8 bases map to TRBD1. Germline V gene lookup returns CDR1 MGHRA and CDR2 YSYEKL. The V and J ends lost 4 bases and 4 bases, in that order; junction bases with no gene match: 6. This CDR3 spans 15 amino acids. The CDR3 reads CASSLRTGGNQPQHF. The CDR3 nucleotides are TGCGCCAGCAGCCTCCGAACAGGGGGGAATCAGCCCCAGCATTTT.

This chain uses TRBV5-1 with TRBJ2-7, with 8 nucleotides matching TRBD1. There are 13 residues in the CDR3. Per the germline V gene, CDR1 is SGHRS and CDR2 is YFSETQ. Trimming at V came to 2 bases and at J to 4 bases, leaving 2 bases not matched to a gene. As DNA, the CDR3 is TGCGCCAGCAGCTTTACAGGGGGATACGAGCAGTACTTC. Its translation is CASSFTGGYEQYF. The full variable domain, completed using reference TRBV5-1 and TRBJ2-7, is KAGVTQTPRYLIKTRGQQVTLSCSPISGHRSVSWYQQTPGQGLQFLFEYFSETQRNKGNFPGRFSGRQFSNSRSEMNVSTLELGDSALYLCASSFTGGYEQYFGPGTRLTVT.

The V and J genes are TRBV4-1 and TRBJ2-7; TRBD2 matches at 9 bases. The germline gives CDR1 MGHRA, CDR2 YSYEKL. Germline trimming cut 5 bases from V and 1 base from J; bases unmatched to any gene: 6. The CDR3 runs 15 residues. DNA for the CDR3: TGCGCCAGCAGCTTCGCCAGCGGGAGGTCCTACGAGCAGTACTTC. This codes for CASSFASGRSYEQYF.

Notes on this clone: This sample also contains other DNA sequences that code for the same CDR3. This chain connects TRBV9 to TRBJ2-7; a weak D match, TRBD1 (6 bases). Germline V CDR1 and CDR2: SGDLS, YYNGEE. This CDR3 contains 15 residues. Trimming took off 0 bases at V and 1 base at J, with 11 bases between the two ends. The CDR3 coding sequence is TGTGCCAGCAGCGTAGGTGGCAGGGGTTCCTACGAGCAGTACTTC. This encodes CASSVGGRGSYEQYF. Variable domain in full (rest from reference TRBV9 and TRBJ2-7): DSGVTQTPKHLITATGQRVTLRCSPRSGDLSVYWYQQSLDQGLQFLIQYYNGEERAKGNILERFSAQQFPDLHSELNLSSLELGDSALYFCASSVGGRGSYEQYFGPGTRLTVT.

This clone was seen a handful of times. The rearrangement uses TRBV9 and TRBJ1-2; tentatively, D is TRBD1 (6 bases). Trimming cost V 0 bases and J 7 bases, with 16 bases left between them. Looked up from germline, CDR1 is SGDLS and CDR2 is YYNGEE. The CDR3 has 15 amino acids. The CDR3 coding sequence is TGTGCCAGCAGCGTAGCCGGGGGGCGGCCCGGTGGCTACACCTTC. Translation gives CASSVAGGRPGGYTF.

The J gene is TRBJ1-6, the V gene TRBV19, with 10 bases aligning to TRBD1. V lost 5 bases, J lost 11 bases, and 9 bases stayed unmatched. CDR3 length equals 15 residues. Germline lookup yields CDR1 LNHDA and CDR2 SQIVND (reference sequence). The DNA of the CDR3 is TGTGCCAGTAGTTCCGACAGGGGGCGAAAGACACCCCTCCACTTT. Amino acid sequence: CASSSDRGRKTPLHF.

The chain employs TRBV15 and TRBJ2-7, with 9 bases that match TRBD2. This CDR3 is 15 amino acids long. The germline V gene encodes CDR1 LNHNV and CDR2 YYDKDF (reference sequence). Trimming took 1 base from V and 6 from J; bases not matched to a gene: 7. The CDR3 nucleotides are TGTGCCACCAGCAGAGGCGCGGGGGGGCCGCGCGAGCAGTACTTC. It translates to CATSRGAGGPREQYF.

The chain combines TRBV4-1 with TRBJ2-4, with 8 bases fitting TRBD1. V lost 1 base to trimming and J lost 2 bases; unmatched junction nucleotides: 10. The CDR3 spans 18 residues. Germline CDR1 is MGHRA and CDR2 is YSYEKL. CDR3 residues: CASSQARTGSGSKNIQYF. DNA for the CDR3: TGCGCCAGCAGCCAAGCTCGGACAGGGTCTGGATCCAAAAACATTCAGTACTTC.

The chain joins TRBV29-1 to TRBJ2-1, with D possibly TRBD2 on 6 matching bases. Germline V gene sequence: CDR1 SQVTM, CDR2 ANQGSEA. The CDR3 contains 17 residues. V was clipped by 3 bases and J by 0 bases, with 18 bases between them. The CDR3 is CSVEAPGGISSYNEQFF. DNA for the CDR3: TGCAGCGTTGAGGCCCCGGGCGGGATTAGCTCCTACAATGAGCAGTTCTTC.

In this sample, this clone turned up a few times. The V call is TRBV27, the J call TRBJ1-1; maybe TRBD1 (6 bases). Germline CDR1 is MNHEY and CDR2 is SMNVEV (reference sequence). The CDR3 length is 13 residues. V was trimmed by 4 bases and J by 5 bases, leaving 11 bases between them. The CDR3 loop is CASSYRVGTEAFF. CDR3 sequence (DNA): TGTGCCAGCAGTTACAGGGTAGGGACTGAAGCTTTCTTT.

In DNA form, the CDR3 reads TGTGCCAGCAGTTACTCCTGGACAGCTAACACTGAAGCTTTCTTT. This sequence encodes CASSYSWTANTEAFF. V gene TRBV6-5 combines with J gene TRBJ1-1; TRBD1 is a possible D gene (6 bases). The germline V gene has CDR1 MNHEY and CDR2 SVGAGI. Trimming cost V 0 bases and J 2 bases, with 10 bases left between them. The CDR3 runs 15 residues.

This clone was counted once. V usage is TRBV5-1 and J usage is TRBJ1-2; TRBD1 matches at 10 bases. Germline V gene lookup returns CDR1 SGHRS and CDR2 YFSETQ. The junction had 7 bases not matched to a gene; V was cut back by 4 bases and J by 4 bases. There are 15 residues in the CDR3. The CDR3 loop is CASSPETGGLYGYTF. CDR3 DNA: TGCGCCAGCAGCCCCGAGACAGGGGGCCTCTATGGCTACACCTTC. The complete variable domain, with remaining parts taken from reference TRBV5-1 and TRBJ1-2, reads KAGVTQTPRYLIKTRGQQVTLSCSPISGHRSVSWYQQTPGQGLQFLFEYFSETQRNKGNFPGRFSGRQFSNSRSEMNVSTLELGDSALYLCASSPETGGLYGYTFGSGTRLTVV.

The chain uses TRBV14 and TRBJ1-4, with a tentative D call TRBD1 (5 bases). Germline V lookup: CDR1 SGHDN, CDR2 FVKESK. The CDR3 totals 15 residues. Trimming left V 6 bases short and J 8 bases short, with 19 bases between. CDR3 loop: CASSRGQGFGEKLFF. The CDR3 DNA reads TGTGCCAGCAGTAGAGGCCAGGGTTTCGGCGAAAAACTGTTTTTT.

This clone showed up just once. The V and J genes are TRBV15 and TRBJ2-1; TRBD2 is a possible D gene (5 bases). Germline-derived CDR1 and CDR2 are LNHNV and YYDKDF (reference sequence). The CDR3 consists of 13 residues. V was clipped by 2 bases and J by 4 bases, with 6 bases between them. DNA for the CDR3: TGTGCCACCAGCAGACGGGGATACAATGAGCAGTTCTTC. Translation gives CATSRRGYNEQFF.